The clone carrying this T cell receptor beta chain was picked up a small number of times. Antigen: not known. This sample was included in a study of response to subunit inactivated influenza vaccine. Whole-study findings and limits: The study's authors posited that every seasonal influenza vaccination enlists few new T cells.

TCRdb independently ran MiXCR on the RT-PCR reads; one entry per CDR3 protein. The table lists about 530,000 distinct CDR3 sequences, about 10% of them singletons, with roughly 10% in the top ten. Trimming took 3 bases from V and 6 from J, leaving 9 bases between them. This CDR3 is built from 13 residues. Germline V gives CDR1 ENHRY, CDR2 SYGVKD. The receptor's source is a man aged 45-60 years who received an inactivated influenza vaccine. The J gene is TRBJ1-5, the V gene TRBV10-3; a possible D gene is TRBD1 (6 bases). This specimen was PBMCs from blood, taken on the day of vaccination. The CDR3 sequence: CAISDRGSQPQHF. The CDR3 DNA sequence: TGTGCCATCAGTGACAGGGGCAGTCAGCCCCAGCATTTT.